The following is a T cell receptor beta chain sequence with its context. Time point in this sample: after neoadjuvant nivolumab, at surgical resection. Measured with immunoSEQ multiplex PCR; TCRdb has only the in-frame clones, and not every one. The sample yields more than 20,000 clones, around a quarter seen once. This entry belongs to a study of neoadjuvant anti-PD-1 for oral cavity cancer. Trimming took 2 bases from V and 2 from J; bases not matched to a gene: 5. The CDR3 length is 15 residues. The germline gives CDR1 MGHRA, CDR2 YSYEKL. The source was tumor tissue, collected after nivolumab (anti-PD-1) treatment. This clonotype was obtained from a person aged 40 to 85 with oral cavity squamous cell carcinoma. This rearrangement joins TRBV4-1 to TRBJ2-7; 8 nucleotides agree with TRBD2. The DNA for the CDR3 is TGCGCCAGCAGCCAACAGCGGGGGCCAGCCTACGAGCAGTACTTC. Encoded protein: CASSQQRGPAYEQYF.